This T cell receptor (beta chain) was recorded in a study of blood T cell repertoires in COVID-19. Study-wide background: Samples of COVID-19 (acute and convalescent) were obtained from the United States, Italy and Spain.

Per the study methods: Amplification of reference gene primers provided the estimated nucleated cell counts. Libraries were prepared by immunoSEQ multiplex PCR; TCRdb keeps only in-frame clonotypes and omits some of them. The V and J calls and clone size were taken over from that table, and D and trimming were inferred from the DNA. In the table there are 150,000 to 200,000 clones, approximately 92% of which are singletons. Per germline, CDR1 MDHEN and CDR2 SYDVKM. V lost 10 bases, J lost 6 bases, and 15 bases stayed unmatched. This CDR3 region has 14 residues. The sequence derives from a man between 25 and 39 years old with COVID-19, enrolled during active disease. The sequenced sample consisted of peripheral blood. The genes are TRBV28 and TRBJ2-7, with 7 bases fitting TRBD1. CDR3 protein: CATSVTGMFLEQYF. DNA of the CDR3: TGTGCCACCTCGGTGACAGGGATGTTTCTCGAGCAGTACTTC.